This TCR beta chain originates from a study of identical twins. Study-level results: Abundant beta clonotypes from cord blood bore fewer insertions; memory repertoires lacked this pattern. Conclusions were based on cross-sectional statistical analysis, without following the same donors. Twin-shared out-of-frame alpha sequences showed excess low generation probability.

TCRdb reprocessed the 5' RACE reads via MiXCR and lists one record per CDR3 protein. This sample has approximately 260,000 distinct CDR3 sequences; about 8% occur once, and the top ten carry approximately 3%. This CDR3 has 16 residues. The germline CDR1 and CDR2 sequences are LNHNV and YYDKDF (reference sequence). The V and J ends lost 5 bases and 4 bases, in that order; junction bases with no gene match: 11. The sample holds many counts of this clonotype. Antigen specificity is unknown. Another study also made use of these data, one on yellow fever vaccine responses in identical twins.

The specimen sequenced was CD8+ T cells sorted from blood. This sequence was found in a woman under 30 in good health. The chain employs TRBV15 and TRBJ2-1; 7 bases map to TRBD2. The CDR3, as DNA: TGTGCCACCAGCGGTGTGGCGGGAGATGCGTACAATGAGCAGTTCTTC. It is translated as CATSGVAGDAYNEQFF.